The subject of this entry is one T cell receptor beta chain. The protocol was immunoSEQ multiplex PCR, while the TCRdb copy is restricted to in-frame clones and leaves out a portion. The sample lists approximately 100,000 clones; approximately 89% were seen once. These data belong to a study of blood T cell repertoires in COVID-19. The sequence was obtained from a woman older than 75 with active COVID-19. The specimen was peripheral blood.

Written as DNA, the CDR3 is TGCGCCAGCCGAGAGAAAGTTCGGACTAGTCCCTGCCCGCGGACCCAGTACTTC. Encoded protein: CASREKVRTSPCPRTQYF. The chain combines TRBV23-1 with TRBJ2-5; 7 bases are shared with TRBD2. TRBV23-1 is an open reading frame whose function is uncertain. This CDR3 has 18 amino acids. V lost 8 bases to trimming and J lost 7 bases; unmatched junction nucleotides: 25.